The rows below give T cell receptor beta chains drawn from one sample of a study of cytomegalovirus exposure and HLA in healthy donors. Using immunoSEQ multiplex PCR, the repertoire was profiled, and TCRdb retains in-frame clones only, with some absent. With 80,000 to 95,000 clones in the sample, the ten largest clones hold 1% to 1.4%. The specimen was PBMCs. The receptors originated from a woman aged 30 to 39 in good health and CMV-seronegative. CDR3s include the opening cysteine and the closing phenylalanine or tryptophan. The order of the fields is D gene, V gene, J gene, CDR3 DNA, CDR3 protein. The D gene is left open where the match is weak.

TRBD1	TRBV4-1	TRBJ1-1	TGCGCCAGCAGCCAGATAACAGGGGACACTGAAGCTTTCTTT	CASSQITGDTEAFF
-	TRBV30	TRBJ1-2	TGTGCCGGAAGGGCGGGCAGGAACTATGGCTACACCTTC	CAGRAGRNYGYTF
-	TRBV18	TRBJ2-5	TGTGCCAGCTCACCACCGTGGCAGGGCCAAGAGACCCAGTACTTC	CASSPPWQGQETQYF
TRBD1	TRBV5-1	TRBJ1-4	TGCGCCAGCAGCTGGGACAGGGAGGATGAAAAACTGTTTTTT	CASSWDREDEKLFF
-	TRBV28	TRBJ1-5	TGTGCCAGCAGTTTGGCAGGGGATCAGCCCCAGCATTTT	CASSLAGDQPQHF
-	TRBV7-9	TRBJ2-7	TGTGCCAGCAGCTCCCTGGATCGGGGCGAGCAGTACTTC	CASSSLDRGEQYF
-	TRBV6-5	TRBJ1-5	TGTGCCAGCAGTCCCGCCCCGGGGGTTCAGCCCCAGCATTTT	CASSPAPGVQPQHF
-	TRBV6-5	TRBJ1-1	TGTGCCACCCAGGCGTCGATTGTGAACACTGAAGCTTTCTTT	CATQASIVNTEAFF
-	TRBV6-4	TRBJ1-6	TGTGCCAGCAGTACCGGTGAACAGGGTTCACCCCTCCACTTT	CASSTGEQGSPLHF
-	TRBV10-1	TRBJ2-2	TGCGCCAGCAGCGGGGCCGGGGAGCTGTTTTTT	CASSGAGELFF
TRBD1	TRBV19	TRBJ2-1	TGTGCCAGTAGTAGCACAGGGGTTTCGGACAATGAGCAGTTCTTC	CASSSTGVSDNEQFF
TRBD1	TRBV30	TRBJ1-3	TGTGCCTGGAGTCCCGGGACAGGGATCTCTGGAAACACCATATATTTT	CAWSPGTGISGNTIYF
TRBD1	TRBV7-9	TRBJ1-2	TGTGCCAGCAAGGGACAGTCATATTCTAACTATGGCTACACCTTC	CASKGQSYSNYGYTF
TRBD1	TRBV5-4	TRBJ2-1	TGTGCCAGCAGCTTGGACCCACAGGGGAAAGGTGAGCAGTTCTTC	CASSLDPQGKGEQFF
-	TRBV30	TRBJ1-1	TGTGCCTGGATCCCCGGGGGGGTCACTGAAGCTTTCTTT	CAWIPGGVTEAFF
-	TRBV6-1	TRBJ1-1	TGTGCCAGCAACACAGGGTACACTGAAGCTTTCTTT	CASNTGYTEAFF
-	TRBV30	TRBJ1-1	TGTGCCTACAAGTCCGGGATCCGAATTATGAACACTGAAGCTTTCTTT	CAYKSGIRIMNTEAFF
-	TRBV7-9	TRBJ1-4	TGTGCCAGCAGCTTAAACGGGGGTAATGAAAAACTGTTTTTT	CASSLNGGNEKLFF
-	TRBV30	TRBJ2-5	TGTGCCTGGGGCGACAAAGAGACCCAGTACTTC	CAWGDKETQYF
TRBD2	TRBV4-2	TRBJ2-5	TGTGCCAGCAGCCAAACCCCGGGACTAGCAGCTCAAGGAGAGACCCAGTACTTC	CASSQTPGLAAQGETQYF
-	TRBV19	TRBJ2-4	TGTGCCAGTAAGAGGGGGAGGGTGGCTAGCGGACCTCTAAACATTCAGTACTTC	CASKRGRVASGPLNIQYF
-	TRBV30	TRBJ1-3	TGTGCCTGGAGGCCCGGGACACTCTCTGGAAACACCATATATTTT	CAWRPGTLSGNTIYF
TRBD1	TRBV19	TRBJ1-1	TGTGCCAGTAGTACCCAGGGGGCGCGAAACACTGAAGCTTTCTTT	CASSTQGARNTEAFF
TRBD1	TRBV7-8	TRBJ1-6	TGTGCCAGCAGACCCGGGACAGTTAATTCACCCCTCCACTTT	CASRPGTVNSPLHF
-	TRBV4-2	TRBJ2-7	TGTGCCAGCAGCCAAGCCGGGAAAGGGATCGACGAGCAGTACTTC	CASSQAGKGIDEQYF
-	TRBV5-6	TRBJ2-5	TGTGCCAGCAGCTATACAACCAGGAACCAAGAGACCCAGTACTTC	CASSYTTRNQETQYF
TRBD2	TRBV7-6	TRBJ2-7	TGTGCCAGCAGCTTAGGCTCGACTAGCGGGGGGGCCTACGAGCAGTACTTC	CASSLGSTSGGAYEQYF
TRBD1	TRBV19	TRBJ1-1	TGTGCCAGTAGGGACAGGGCCTCTGAAGCTTTCTTT	CASRDRASEAFF
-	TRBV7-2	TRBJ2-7	TGTGCCAGCAGCTTAGATTATTCCTACGAGCAGTACTTC	CASSLDYSYEQYF
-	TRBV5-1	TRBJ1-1	TGCGCCAGCAGCTTTGACACCTTGAACACTGAAGCTTTCTTT	CASSFDTLNTEAFF
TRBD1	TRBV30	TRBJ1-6	TGTGCCTGGAGGCAGGGGGCATCGAATTCACCCCTCCACTTT	CAWRQGASNSPLHF
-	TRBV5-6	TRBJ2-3	TGTGCCAGCAGCTTGTACGGGGGAGTAGATACGCAGTATTTT	CASSLYGGVDTQYF
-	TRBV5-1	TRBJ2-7	TGCGCCAGCAGCTTGGACCCCCAGCGGCTGTCCCACGAGCAGTACTTC	CASSLDPQRLSHEQYF
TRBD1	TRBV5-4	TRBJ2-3	TGTGCCAGCAGACCGGGACAGGCAACGGATACGCAGTATTTT	CASRPGQATDTQYF
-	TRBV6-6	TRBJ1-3	TGTGCCAGCAGTTACGAGGGCGTCTCTGGAAACACCATATATTTT	CASSYEGVSGNTIYF
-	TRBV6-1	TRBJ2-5	TGTGCCAGCAGTGAACTGATTCACAGGGTAGCCCTAAAAGAGACCCAGTACTTC	CASSELIHRVALKETQYF
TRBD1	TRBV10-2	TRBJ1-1	TGCGCCAGCAGTGATCACCGGGCAGGGGGCATGAACACTGAAGCTTTCTTT	CASSDHRAGGMNTEAFF
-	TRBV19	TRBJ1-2	TGTGCCAGTAGTATATCGGGGAACTTCTATGGCTACACCTTC	CASSISGNFYGYTF
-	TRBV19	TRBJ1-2	TGTGCCAGTACCCCCTGGGGGCAGACGGATGGCTACACCTTC	CASTPWGQTDGYTF
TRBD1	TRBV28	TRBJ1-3	TGTGCCAGCAGTACCCGGACAGGGAGCTCTGGAAACACCATATATTTT	CASSTRTGSSGNTIYF
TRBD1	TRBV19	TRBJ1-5	TGTGCCAGTAGTATATTCTTATGGGACAGGGAAGATCAGCCCCAGCATTTT	CASSIFLWDREDQPQHF
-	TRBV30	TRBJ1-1	TGTGCCTGGAGGCTCAGGGGTGAAACTGAAGCTTTCTTT	CAWRLRGETEAFF
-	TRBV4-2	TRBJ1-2	TGTGCCAGCAGCCAAGGAGGAGCGGCCCTCTATGGCTACACCTTC	CASSQGGAALYGYTF